This TCR beta chain is from a study of cytomegalovirus exposure and HLA in healthy donors. Findings and limits, study-wide: Some public TCRs appeared in many individuals, while most sequences were rare.

PCR primers comprised 60 Vbeta and 13 Jbeta primers. Data came from immunoSEQ multiplex PCR; TCRdb stores just in-frame clones and leaves some out. Altogether about 160,000 clones are present, 68% being singletons, with the ten largest covering roughly 1.4%. This clone was picked up a small number of times. Its antigen remains unidentified. This same CDR3 is encoded by further DNA sequences in the sample. From germline, CDR1 is MGHRA and CDR2 YSYEKL. This CDR3 has 15 residues. Unmatched junction bases numbered 4, after V lost 3 bases and J lost 1 base. The rearrangement uses TRBV4-1 and TRBJ2-7; 9 nucleotides match TRBD1. The sequence derives from a man aged 50-59 years in good health and CMV-seronegative. The specimen was PBMCs. CDR3 protein: CASSQPGQGSYEQYF. The CDR3 DNA reads TGCGCCAGCAGCCAGCCGGGACAGGGATCCTACGAGCAGTACTTC.